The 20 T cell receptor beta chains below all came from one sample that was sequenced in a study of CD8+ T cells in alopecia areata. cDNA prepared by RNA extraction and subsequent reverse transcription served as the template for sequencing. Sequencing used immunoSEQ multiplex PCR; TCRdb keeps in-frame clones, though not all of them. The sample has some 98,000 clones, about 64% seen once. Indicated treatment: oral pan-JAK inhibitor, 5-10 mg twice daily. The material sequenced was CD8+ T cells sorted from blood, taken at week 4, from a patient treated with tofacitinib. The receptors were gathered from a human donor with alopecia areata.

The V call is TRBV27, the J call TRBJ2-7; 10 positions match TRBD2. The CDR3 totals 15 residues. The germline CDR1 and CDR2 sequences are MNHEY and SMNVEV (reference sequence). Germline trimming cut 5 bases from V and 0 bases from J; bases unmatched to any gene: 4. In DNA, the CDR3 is TGTGCCAGCAGTACCTTAGCGGGAGGCTCCTACGAGCAGTACTTC. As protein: CASSTLAGGSYEQYF.

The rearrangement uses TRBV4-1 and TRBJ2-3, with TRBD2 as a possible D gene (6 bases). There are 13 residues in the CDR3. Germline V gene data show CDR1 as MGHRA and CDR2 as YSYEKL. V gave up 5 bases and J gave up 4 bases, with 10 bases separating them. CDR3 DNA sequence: TGCGCCAGCAGCTTTGGAGGGGCAGATACGCAGTATTTT. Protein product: CASSFGGADTQYF.

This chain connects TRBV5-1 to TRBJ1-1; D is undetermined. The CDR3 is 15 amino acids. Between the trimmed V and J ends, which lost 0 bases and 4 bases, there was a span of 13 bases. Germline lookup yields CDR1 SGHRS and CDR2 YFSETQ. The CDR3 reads CASSLETGWGTEAFF. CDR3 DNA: TGCGCCAGCAGCTTGGAGACGGGTTGGGGCACTGAAGCTTTCTTT.

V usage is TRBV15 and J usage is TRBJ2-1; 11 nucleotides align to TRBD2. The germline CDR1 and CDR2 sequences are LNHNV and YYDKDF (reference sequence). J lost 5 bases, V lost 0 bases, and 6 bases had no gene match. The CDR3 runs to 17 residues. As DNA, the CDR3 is TGTGCCACCAGCAGAGATCTACTAGCGGGAGTAAACAATGAGCAGTTCTTC. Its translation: CATSRDLLAGVNNEQFF.

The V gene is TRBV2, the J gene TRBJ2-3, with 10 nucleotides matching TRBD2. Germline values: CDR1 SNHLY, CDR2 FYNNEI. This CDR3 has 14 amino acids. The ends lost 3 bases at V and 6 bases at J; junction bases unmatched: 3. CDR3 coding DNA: TGTGCCAGCAGTGAGCTAGCGGGAGTGGATACGCAGTATTTT. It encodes CASSELAGVDTQYF. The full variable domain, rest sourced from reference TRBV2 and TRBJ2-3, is EPEVTQTPSHQVTQMGQEVILRCVPISNHLYFYWYRQILGQKVEFLVSFYNNEISEKSEIFDDQFSVERPDGSNFTLKIRSTKLEDSAMYFCASSELAGVDTQYFGPGTRLTVL.

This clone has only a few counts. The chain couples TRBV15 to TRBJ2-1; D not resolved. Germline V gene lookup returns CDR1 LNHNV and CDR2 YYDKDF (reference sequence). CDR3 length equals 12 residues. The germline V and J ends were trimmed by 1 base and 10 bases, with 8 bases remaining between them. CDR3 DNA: TGTGCCACCAGCAGAGGCCAGCGCGAGCAGTTCTTC. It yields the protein CATSRGQREQFF.

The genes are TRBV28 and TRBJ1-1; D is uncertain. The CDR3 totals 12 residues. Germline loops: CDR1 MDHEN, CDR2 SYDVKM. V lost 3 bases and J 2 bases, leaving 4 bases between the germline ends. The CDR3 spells CASSFGNTEAFF. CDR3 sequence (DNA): TGTGCCAGCAGTTTTGGCAACACTGAAGCTTTCTTT.

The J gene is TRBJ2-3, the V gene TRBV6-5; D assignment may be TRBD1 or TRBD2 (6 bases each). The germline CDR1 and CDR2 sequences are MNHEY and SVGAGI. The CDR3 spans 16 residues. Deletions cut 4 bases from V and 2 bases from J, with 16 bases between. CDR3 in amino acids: CASSSGAGLITDTQYF. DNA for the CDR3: TGTGCCAGCAGTTCGGGGGCCGGGCTGATCACAGATACGCAGTATTTT.

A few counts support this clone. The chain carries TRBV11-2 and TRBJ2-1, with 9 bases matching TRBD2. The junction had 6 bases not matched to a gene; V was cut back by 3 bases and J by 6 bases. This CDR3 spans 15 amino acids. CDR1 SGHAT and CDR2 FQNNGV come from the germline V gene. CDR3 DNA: TGTGCCAGCAGCTTCATAGCGGGAGTTAGCAATGAGCAGTTCTTC. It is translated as CASSFIAGVSNEQFF.

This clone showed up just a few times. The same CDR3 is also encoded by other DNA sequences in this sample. CDR3 coding DNA: TGTGCCAGCAGCTTAGCACGGAATGAGCAGTTCTTC. It codes for CASSLARNEQFF. This rearrangement joins TRBV7-9 to TRBJ2-1; D is unresolved. The germline V gene has CDR1 SEHNR and CDR2 FQNEAQ (reference sequence). The V end was cut by 0 bases, the J end by 7 bases, with 4 bases between. The CDR3 is 12 amino acids.

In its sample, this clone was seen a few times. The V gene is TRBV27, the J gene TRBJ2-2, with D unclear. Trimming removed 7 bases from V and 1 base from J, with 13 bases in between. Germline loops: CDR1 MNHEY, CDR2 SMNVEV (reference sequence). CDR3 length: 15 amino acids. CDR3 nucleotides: TGTGCCAGCACCTCACTGCAGGAGAACACCGGGGAGCTGTTTTTT. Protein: CASTSLQENTGELFF.

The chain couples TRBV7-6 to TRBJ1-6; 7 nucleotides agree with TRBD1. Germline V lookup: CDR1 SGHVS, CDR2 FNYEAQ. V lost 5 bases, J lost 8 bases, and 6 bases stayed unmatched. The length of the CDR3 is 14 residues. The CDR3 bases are TGTGCCAGCAGCACGACAGGGTACGATTCACCCCTCCACTTT. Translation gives CASSTTGYDSPLHF. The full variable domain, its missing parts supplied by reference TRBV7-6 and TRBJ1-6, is GAGVSQSPRYKVTKRGQDVALRCDPISGHVSLYWYRQALGQGPEFLTYFNYEAQQDKSGLPNDRFSAERPEGSISTLTIQRTEQRDSAMYRCASSTTGYDSPLHFGNGTRLTVT.

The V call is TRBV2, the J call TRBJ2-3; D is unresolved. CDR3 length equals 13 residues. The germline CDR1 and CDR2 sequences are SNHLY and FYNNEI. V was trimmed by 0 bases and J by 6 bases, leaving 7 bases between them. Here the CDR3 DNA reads TGTGCCAGCAGTGAAGCGGCTTCCGATACGCAGTATTTT. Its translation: CASSEAASDTQYF.

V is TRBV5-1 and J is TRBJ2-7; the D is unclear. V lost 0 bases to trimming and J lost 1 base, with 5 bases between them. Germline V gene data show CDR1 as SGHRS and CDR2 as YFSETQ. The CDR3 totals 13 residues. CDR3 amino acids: CASSLEVSYEQYF. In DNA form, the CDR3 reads TGCGCCAGCAGCTTGGAGGTATCCTACGAGCAGTACTTC.

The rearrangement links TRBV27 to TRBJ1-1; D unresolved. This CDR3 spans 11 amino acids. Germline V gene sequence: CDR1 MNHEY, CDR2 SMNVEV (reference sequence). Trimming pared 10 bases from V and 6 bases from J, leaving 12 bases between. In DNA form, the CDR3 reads TGTGCCACCGGGGAAGGGTCTGAAGCTTTCTTT. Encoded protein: CATGEGSEAFF.

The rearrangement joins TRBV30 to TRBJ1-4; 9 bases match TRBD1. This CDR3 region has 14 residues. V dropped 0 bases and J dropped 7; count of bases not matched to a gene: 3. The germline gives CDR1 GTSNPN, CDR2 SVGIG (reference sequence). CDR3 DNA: TGTGCCTGGAGTGTGGGACAGGGTTTTGAAAAACTGTTTTTT. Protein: CAWSVGQGFEKLFF.

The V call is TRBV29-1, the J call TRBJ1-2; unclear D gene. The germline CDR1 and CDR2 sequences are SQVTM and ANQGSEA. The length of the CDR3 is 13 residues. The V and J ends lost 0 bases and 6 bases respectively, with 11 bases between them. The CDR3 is CSVEDAEGNGYTF. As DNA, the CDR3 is TGCAGCGTTGAAGACGCAGAAGGGAATGGCTACACCTTC.

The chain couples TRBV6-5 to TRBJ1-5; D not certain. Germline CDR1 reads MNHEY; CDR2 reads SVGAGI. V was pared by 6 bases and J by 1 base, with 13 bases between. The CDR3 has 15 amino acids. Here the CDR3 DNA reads TGTGCCAGCAGCCCTGAAGGAGGCAGCAATCAGCCCCAGCATTTT. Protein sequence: CASSPEGGSNQPQHF.

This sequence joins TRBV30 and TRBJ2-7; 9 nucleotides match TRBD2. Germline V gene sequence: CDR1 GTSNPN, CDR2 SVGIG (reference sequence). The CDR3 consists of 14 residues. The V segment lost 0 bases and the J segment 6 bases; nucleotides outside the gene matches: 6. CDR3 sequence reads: CAWSVGSGSGEQYF. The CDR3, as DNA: TGTGCCTGGAGTGTAGGTAGCGGGAGCGGCGAGCAGTACTTC.

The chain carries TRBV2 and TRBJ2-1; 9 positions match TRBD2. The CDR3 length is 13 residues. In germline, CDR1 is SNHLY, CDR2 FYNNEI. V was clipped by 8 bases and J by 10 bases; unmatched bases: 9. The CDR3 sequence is CASYTSGWMEQFF. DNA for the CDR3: TGTGCCAGCTATACTAGCGGGTGGATGGAGCAGTTCTTC.